Each of the 21 T cell receptor beta chains below was sequenced from the same sample in a study of breast tumors, draining lymph nodes, adjacent tissues. Axillary draining lymph nodes of breast cancer patients supplied the node samples. Using its own MiXCR run on the multiplex PCR reads, TCRdb lists one record per CDR3 protein. Among some 200,000 distinct CDR3 sequences listed, about 32% were seen once. The sequencing input was axillary lymph node tissue. These TCRs come from a female donor with breast cancer. Some clones in this sample may be carry-over from other donors' samples.

For this clonotype: The junction departs from the called germline gene at one end, perhaps through a read error. V gene TRBV6-5 combines with J gene TRBJ1-2; D uncertain. The CDR3 length is 14 residues. Germline values: CDR1 MNHEY, CDR2 SVGAGI. This chain's CDR3 is CASSHSREGYGYTF. In DNA, the CDR3 is TGTGCCAGCAGTCACTCAAGGGAGGGCTATGGCTACACCTTC.

Ten or more counts support this clonotype. This chain joins TRBV20-1 and TRBJ2-7; a weak D match, TRBD1 (6 bases). The V gene lost 3 bases and the J gene lost 4 bases, with 22 bases spanning the gap. The length of the CDR3 is 16 residues. The germline gives CDR1 DFQATT, CDR2 SNEGSKA (reference sequence). CDR3 amino acids: CSARPPEGENPYEQYF. CDR3 in DNA: TGCAGTGCTAGGCCCCCTGAGGGGGAGAATCCTTACGAGCAGTACTTC.

This clonotype was detected ten times or more. This chain connects TRBV20-1 to TRBJ1-4; 8 nucleotides match TRBD1. The CDR3 runs to 15 residues. V lost 0 bases to trimming and J lost 4 bases; unmatched junction nucleotides: 4. Per the germline V gene, CDR1 is DFQATT and CDR2 is SNEGSKA (reference sequence). This CDR3 reads CSARDKDRGNEKLFF. DNA of the CDR3: TGCAGTGCTAGAGATAAAGACAGGGGTAATGAAAAACTGTTTTTT.

The sample holds a few counts of this clonotype. V usage is TRBV29-1 and J usage is TRBJ2-1, with TRBD2 matching 12 bases. Germline trimming cut 4 bases from V and 2 bases from J; bases unmatched to any gene: 3. Per germline, CDR1 SQVTM and CDR2 ANQGSEA. There are 15 residues in the CDR3. In DNA, the CDR3 is TGCAGCGTTGTGGCTAGCGGGAGGGCCTACAATGAGCAGTTCTTC. This encodes CSVVASGRAYNEQFF.

This clonotype was detected many times. The J gene is TRBJ2-5, the V gene TRBV6-6; a weak D match, TRBD2 (6 bases). Trimming cost V 4 bases and J 3 bases, with 15 bases left between them. Germline CDR1 and CDR2: MNHNY and SVGAGI (reference sequence). The CDR3 covers 15 residues. The CDR3 DNA reads TGTGCCAGCAGTTCCCCTCGACTAGGAGAAGAGACCCAGTACTTC. It codes for CASSSPRLGEETQYF.

On this clonotype itself: This may be a read error: a much more frequent sequence differs by one nucleotide. CDR3 bases: TGTGCCAGCAGCGTAGGTCTAGAGTACCAAGAGACCCCGTACTTC. Its protein is CASSVGLEYQETPYF. The chain has TRBV9 and TRBJ2-5, with D hard to call. From germline, CDR1 is SGDLS and CDR2 YYNGEE. The CDR3 contains 15 residues.

In this sample, this clonotype turned up once. A much bigger clone sits one base away, suggesting this may be a read error. This chain uses TRBV20-1 with TRBJ2-2; D is perhaps TRBD2 (6 bases). Between the trimmed V and J ends, which lost 6 bases and 0 bases, there was a span of 14 bases. Germline-derived CDR1 and CDR2 are DFQATT and SNEGSKA (reference sequence). The CDR3 has 15 residues. The CDR3 region has the DNA TGCAGTGCAGAGACCCGGACTACGAACACCGGGGAGCTGTTTTTT. It translates to CSAETRTTNTGELFF.

In this sample, this clonotype turned up many times. V gene TRBV5-1 combines with J gene TRBJ2-7; TRBD1 matches 7 bases. The CDR3 loop spans 13 amino acids. J lost 2 bases, V lost 3 bases, and 2 bases had no gene match. Looked up from germline, CDR1 is SGHRS and CDR2 is YFSETQ. The CDR3 DNA sequence: TGCGCCAGCAGCTCGACAGGGACCTACGAGCAGTACTTC. Its translation: CASSSTGTYEQYF.

The chain carries TRBV19 and TRBJ2-6; no clear D gene. Per germline, CDR1 LNHDA and CDR2 SQIVND (reference sequence). Trimming took off 1 base at V and 5 bases at J, with 3 bases between the two ends. The CDR3 runs to 13 residues. The chain's CDR3 is CASSIVWANVLTF. In DNA form, the CDR3 reads TGTGCCAGTAGTATAGTTTGGGCCAACGTCCTGACTTTC.

The chain employs TRBV5-6 and TRBJ2-4; TRBD2 aligns across 11 bases. The CDR3 loop spans 15 amino acids. Germline trimming cut 3 bases from V and 6 bases from J; bases unmatched to any gene: 5. CDR1 is SGHDT, CDR2 YYEEEE, per germline. CDR3 residues: CASSSYGTSGNIQYF. DNA for the CDR3: TGTGCCAGCAGCTCATACGGGACTAGCGGAAACATTCAGTACTTC.

This clonotype was recorded at least ten times. The V call is TRBV20-1, the J call TRBJ2-7; D is perhaps TRBD2 (6 bases). CDR3 length: 14 residues. Germline CDR1 DFQATT, CDR2 SNEGSKA (reference sequence). With 6 bases removed from V and 13 bases from J, the gap between germline ends came to 28 bases. The CDR3 region is CSAEPPGLNFMGYF. Written as DNA, the CDR3 is TGCAGTGCCGAACCGCCGGGACTGAATTTTATGGGTTACTTC.

This clonotype turned up a few times. The V and J genes are TRBV7-3 and TRBJ1-1; D gene uncertain. There are 13 residues in the CDR3. V was shortened by 5 bases and J by 5 bases, with 12 bases between the two germline ends. Germline-derived CDR1 and CDR2 are SGHTA and FQGTGA. Written as DNA, the CDR3 is TGTGCCAGCAGCACCCTAGGCGGGACTGAAGCTTTCTTT. Translating gives CASSTLGGTEAFF. Based on the CDR3 plus reference TRBV7-3 and TRBJ1-1, the full variable domain is GAGVSQTPSNKVTEKGKYVELRCDPISGHTALYWYRQSLGQGPEFLIYFQGTGAADDSGLPNDRFFAVRPEGSVSTLKIQRTERGDSAVYLCASSTLGGTEAFFGQGTRLTVV.

Points on this clonotype: The conserved phenylalanine or tryptophan is not found at the CDR3 terminus, so this likely reflects a read error. The gene calls are TRBV5-1 and TRBJ1-2; 7 bases are a match to TRBD1. The CDR3 length is 15 residues. CDR1 and CDR2 from the germline V gene are SGHRS and YFSETQ. The V segment lost 8 bases and the J segment 2 bases; nucleotides outside the gene matches: 12. CDR3 residues: CASSARDSRNYGYTL. CDR3 nucleotide sequence: TGCGCCAGTAGTGCCCGGGACAGCCGAAACTATGGCTACACCCTC.

V usage is TRBV13 and J usage is TRBJ1-2; 8 bases line up with TRBD1. V lost 4 bases, J lost 3 bases, and 13 bases stayed unmatched. The CDR3 is made up of 17 amino acids. Looked up from germline, CDR1 is PRHDT and CDR2 is FYEKMQ (reference sequence). As DNA, the CDR3 is TGTGCCAGCAGCTATACTAGGGGGACAGGTTACCACTATGGCTACACCTTC. Protein product: CASSYTRGTGYHYGYTF. Together with reference TRBV13 and TRBJ1-2, the CDR3 gives the full variable domain: AAGVIQSPRHLIKEKRETATLKCYPIPRHDTVYWYQQGPGQDPQFLISFYEKMQSDKGSIPDRFSAQQFSDYHSELNMSSLELGDSALYFCASSYTRGTGYHYGYTFGSGTRLTVV.

This clonotype was recorded at least ten times. The chain recombines TRBV15 with TRBJ2-2; D call uncertain. Trimming shortened V by 0 bases and J by 6 bases, and 11 bases separated the two germline ends. This CDR3 region has 15 residues. Germline CDR1 is LNHNV and CDR2 is YYDKDF (reference sequence). In DNA, the CDR3 is TGTGCCACCAGCAGAGAGAAGGGAACCTCCGGGGAGCTGTTTTTT. Protein: CATSREKGTSGELFF.

This clonotype occurred many times. The chain has TRBV20-1 and TRBJ2-5; 8 bases are a match to TRBD1. The CDR3 consists of 14 residues. CDR1 and CDR2 (germline): DFQATT, SNEGSKA (reference sequence). Germline trimming cut 4 bases from V and 4 bases from J; bases unmatched to any gene: 8. The CDR3 DNA follows: TGCAGTGCTACAAAAACCGGGACAGGAGAGACCCAGTACTTC. Translated: CSATKTGTGETQYF.

This clonotype occurred many times. This chain joins TRBV12-3 or TRBV12-4 and TRBJ2-2, with D possibly TRBD1 on 6 matching bases. V was cut by 6 bases and J by 5 bases, with 16 bases left in between. The CDR3 is 15 amino acids. The CDR3 reads CASSLAGAGTGELFF. The CDR3 region has the DNA TGTGCCAGCAGCCTTGCAGGGGCAGGTACCGGGGAGCTGTTTTTT.

The CDR3 sequence is CASRPIGTSGRRTGELFF. Here the CDR3 DNA reads TGTGCCAGCAGACCGATAGGGACTAGCGGGAGGCGTACCGGGGAGCTGTTTTTT. V usage is TRBV7-8 and J usage is TRBJ2-2; 15 bases fit TRBD2. Looked up from germline, CDR1 is SGHVS and CDR2 is FQNEAQ. The CDR3 runs 18 residues. The V and J ends lost 6 bases and 5 bases, in that order; junction bases with no gene match: 10. Complete variable domain (other parts from reference TRBV7-8 and TRBJ2-2): GAGVSQSPRYKVAKRGQDVALRCDPISGHVSLFWYQQALGQGPEFLTYFQNEAQLDKSGLPSDRFFAERPEGSVSTLKIQRTQQEDSAVYLCASRPIGTSGRRTGELFFGEGSRLTVL.

There are many counts of this clonotype. The V and J genes are TRBV20-1 and TRBJ2-5, with 12 positions matching TRBD2. There are 14 residues in the CDR3. J lost 5 bases, V lost 2 bases, and 3 bases had no gene match. CDR1 is DFQATT, CDR2 SNEGSKA, per germline (reference sequence). In nucleotides, the CDR3 is TGCAGTGCTAGACTAGCGGGGGGGCTCGAGACCCAGTACTTC. It translates to CSARLAGGLETQYF.

This clonotype was seen many times. The chain employs TRBV11-1 and TRBJ2-5, with 9 bases matching TRBD1. CDR3 size: 16 residues. Germline V gene data show CDR1 as SGHAT and CDR2 as FQDESV (reference sequence). V shed 4 bases and J 4 bases; nucleotides not matched to a gene: 10. The CDR3 region is CASSSRDRDGAETQYF. The CDR3 DNA follows: TGTGCCAGCAGCTCCCGGGACAGGGATGGGGCAGAGACCCAGTACTTC.

This clonotype was detected many times. The rearrangement uses TRBV11-2 and TRBJ2-5; possibly TRBD1 for D (6 bases). The CDR3 extends over 16 amino acids. V was pared by 5 bases and J by 1 base, with 17 bases between. The germline V gene encodes CDR1 SGHAT and CDR2 FQNNGV. The CDR3, as DNA: TGTGCCAGCAGCACCCTAGGGGACACGGGCCAAGAGACCCAGTACTTC. Translating gives CASSTLGDTGQETQYF.